The TCR beta chain described here comes from a study of T cells in Graves' hyperthyroidism and ophthalmopathy. Whole-study results and caveats: From stable hyperthyroidism, ophthalmopathy was separated by a 13 V-J model.

The CDR3 is 14 amino acids. The germline CDR1 and CDR2 sequences are DFQATT and SNEGSKA (reference sequence). V dropped 2 bases and J dropped 6; count of bases not matched to a gene: 9. Each diagnosis drew on symptoms, thyroxine, TRAb, thyroid ultrasound and orbital computed tomography findings. What was amplified from RNA transcripts were TCR beta CDR3 regions. When the TCR CDR3 underwent first-round RT-PCR, the HTBI primer set was used. In TCRdb, the multiplex PCR reads were re-called with MiXCR into one record per CDR3 protein. The sample carries about 560,000 distinct CDR3 sequences, 16% recorded once. This clonotype was detected ten times or more. Its cognate antigen is unknown.

The sequence derives from a woman younger than 30 with Graves' hyperthyroidism. The sequenced material came from blood. The chain employs TRBV20-1 and TRBJ2-7, with 8 nucleotides matching TRBD1. Here the CDR3 DNA reads TGCAGTGCTAGAAGAGACAGGGGTCTGAGCGAGCAGTACTTC. This sequence encodes CSARRDRGLSEQYF.